The rows below give T cell receptor beta chains drawn from one sample of a study of OX40 agonist ivuxolimab in advanced cancers. Method: immunoSEQ multiplex PCR; TCRdb's copy keeps in-frame clones and lacks some. The sample has some 98,000 clones; roughly 84% are singletons. This material consisted of CD4+ or CD8+ T cells sorted from blood, taken in a trial of the OX40 agonist ivuxolimab. The origin of the receptors is an adult with an advanced solid tumor such as melanoma, head and neck, liver or kidney cancer. CDR3s include the opening cysteine and the closing phenylalanine or tryptophan. Expanded clones get a size class; other rows say once, few or many, or leave the size out.

clone_size | j_call | v_call | cdr3_aa
NA | TRBJ1-5 | TRBV7-8 | CASSLAGGEYSNQPQHF
NA | TRBJ2-2 | TRBV7-2 | CASSPGQGVRELFF
NA | TRBJ1-4 | TRBV11-2 | CASSLDRDWVNEKLFF
NA | TRBJ1-3 | TRBV19 | CASSMDRAAGNTIYF
NA | TRBJ2-1 | TRBV5-1 | CASSLAGTSGGYNEQFF
NA | TRBJ2-2 | TRBV7-9 | CASSSGGGRSGELFF
once | TRBJ1-2 | TRBV7-2 | CASSLAVGAPGYGYTF
NA | TRBJ2-3 | TRBV7-9 | CASSLAGTGGLTDTQYF
NA | TRBJ2-1 | TRBV19 | CASGEWGGNEQFF
NA | TRBJ2-7 | TRBV11-2 | CASSPIGGGRAYEQYF
NA | TRBJ2-7 | TRBV7-9 | CASSPPWYYEQYF